This T cell receptor (beta chain) appears in the sequencing data of a study of response to subunit inactivated influenza vaccine. TCRdb re-called the RT-PCR reads through MiXCR, storing one row per CDR3 protein. The data contain more than 450,000 distinct CDR3 sequences, approximately 11% of them singletons. The V gene lost 5 bases and the J gene lost 1 base, with 11 bases spanning the gap. The germline gives CDR1 MNHEY, CDR2 SMNVEV (reference sequence). The CDR3 spans 14 residues. These records were also assigned to another study, of T cells expressing NK-cell markers. That source reports: UMIs accompanied the 5'RACE template switching by which TCR beta cDNA was made. The TCR beta repertoires originated in sorted CD3+CD56+NKG2C+, CD3+CD56+NKG2C- and CD3+CD56-NKG2C+ T cells. Anti-gamma-delta TCR antibody use in several experiments restricted sorting to alpha-beta TCR T cells. Several donors likewise had their CD3+CD56-NKG2C+ fraction led by these clonotypes.

The receptor was isolated from a man aged 50 to 59 who received an inactivated influenza vaccine. The chain carries TRBV27 and TRBJ1-1; TRBD1 is a possible D gene (6 bases). This material consisted of PBMCs from blood, taken on the day of vaccination. Here the CDR3 reads CASSIRTENTEAFF. The CDR3 DNA is TGTGCCAGCAGTATACGGACAGAGAACACTGAAGCTTTCTTT.